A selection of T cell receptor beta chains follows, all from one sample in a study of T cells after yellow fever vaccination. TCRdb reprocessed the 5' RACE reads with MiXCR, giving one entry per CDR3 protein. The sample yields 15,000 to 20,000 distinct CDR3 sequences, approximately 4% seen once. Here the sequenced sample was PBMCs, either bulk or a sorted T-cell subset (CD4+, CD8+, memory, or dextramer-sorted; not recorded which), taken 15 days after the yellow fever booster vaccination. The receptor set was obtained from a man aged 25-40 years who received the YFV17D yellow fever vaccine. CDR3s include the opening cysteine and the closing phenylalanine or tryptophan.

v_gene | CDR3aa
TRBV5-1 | CASSKPGQEGFGELFF
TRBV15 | CATSRDLWEDSYEQYF
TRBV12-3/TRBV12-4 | CASSPPEGARNEQFF
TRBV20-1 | CSAILAGLQETQYF
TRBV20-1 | CCASGTGGNLNNQPQHF
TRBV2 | CASRNHRAGGQETQYF
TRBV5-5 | CASSLEQGNYGYTF
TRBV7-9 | CASSPLGRVEQFF
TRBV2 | CAAGRGYTF
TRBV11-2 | CASSLEAGTDTQYF
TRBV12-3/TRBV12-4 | CASRRTGLSYSPLHF
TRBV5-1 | CASSPGKETQYF
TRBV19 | CASSIVDRGFETQYF
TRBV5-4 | CASSLLGTTSGNTIYF
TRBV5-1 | CASSVDRVGNTIYF
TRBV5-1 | CASSLAPTGGNEKLFF
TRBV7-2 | CASSLAGAGGPQNEQFF
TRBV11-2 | CASSVRSGAVLGEQYF
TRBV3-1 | CASSQAGVAYEQYF
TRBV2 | CASRRDSSAYEQYF
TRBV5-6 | CASSLAGTPKFSSGELFF
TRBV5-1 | CASSLDGTGGAEQYF
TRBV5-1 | CASSLEARGGPYEQYF
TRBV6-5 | CAIKAYSSYNEQFF
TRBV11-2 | CASSNQVRGGYTF
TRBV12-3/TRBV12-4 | CASSFWTGKYNEQFF
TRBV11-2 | CASSFGREGRLATQYF
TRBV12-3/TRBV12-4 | CASSTGLEDNEQFF
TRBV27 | CASSPDSAFHYGYTF
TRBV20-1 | CSARDRPYEQYF
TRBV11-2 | CASSGSGTGNYEQYF
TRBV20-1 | CSATGLAGLYEQYF
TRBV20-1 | CSARDLDLTNTGELFF
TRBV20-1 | CSARDSGTAYEQYF
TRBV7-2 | CASRPGLAGETQYF
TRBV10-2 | CASSSERESYEQYF
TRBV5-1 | CASNLKDNTEAFF